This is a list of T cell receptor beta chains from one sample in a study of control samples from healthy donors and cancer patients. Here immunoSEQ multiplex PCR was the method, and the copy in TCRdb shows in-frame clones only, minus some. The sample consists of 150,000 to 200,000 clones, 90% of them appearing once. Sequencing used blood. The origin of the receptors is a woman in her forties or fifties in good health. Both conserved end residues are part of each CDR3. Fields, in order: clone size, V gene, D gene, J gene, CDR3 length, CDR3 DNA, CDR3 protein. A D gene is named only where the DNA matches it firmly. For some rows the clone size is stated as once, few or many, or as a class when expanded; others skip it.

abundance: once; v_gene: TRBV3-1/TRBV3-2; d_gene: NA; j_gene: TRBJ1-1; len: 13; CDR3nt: TGTGCCAGCAGCCTCCAGGGGAACACTGAAGCTTTCTTT; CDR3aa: CASSLQGNTEAFF
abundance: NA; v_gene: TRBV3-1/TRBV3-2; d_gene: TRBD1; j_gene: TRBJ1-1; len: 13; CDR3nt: TGTGCCAGCACCCGACAGGGAAAAACTGAAGCTTTCTTT; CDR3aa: CASTRQGKTEAFF
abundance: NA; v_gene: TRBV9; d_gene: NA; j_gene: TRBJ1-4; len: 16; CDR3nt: TGTGCCAGCAGCGTAGCAGCTGCTACAACTAATGAAAAACTGTTTTTT; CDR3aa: CASSVAAATTNEKLFF
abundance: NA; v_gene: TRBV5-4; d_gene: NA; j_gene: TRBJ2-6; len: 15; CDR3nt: TGTGCCAGCAGCCTTTGGAACTCTGGGGCCAACGTCCTGACTTTC; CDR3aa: CASSLWNSGANVLTF
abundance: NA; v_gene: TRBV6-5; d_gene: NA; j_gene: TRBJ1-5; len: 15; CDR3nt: TGTGCCAGCAGGCCGTCCTGGTCTAGTTCTCAGCCCCAGCATTTT; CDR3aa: CASRPSWSSSQPQHF
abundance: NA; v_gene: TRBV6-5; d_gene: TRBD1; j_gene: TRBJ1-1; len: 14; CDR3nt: TGTGCCAGCAGTCGGAACAGGGGAAACACTGAAGCTTTCTTT; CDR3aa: CASSRNRGNTEAFF
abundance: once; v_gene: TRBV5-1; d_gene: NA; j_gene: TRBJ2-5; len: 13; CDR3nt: TGCGCCAGCAGCTTGGACCTGTGGGAGACCCAGTACTTC; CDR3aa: CASSLDLWETQYF
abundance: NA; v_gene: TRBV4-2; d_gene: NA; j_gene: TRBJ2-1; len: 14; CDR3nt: TGTGCCAGCAGCCAAGATCTGCTAGCGATTGAGCAGTTCTTC; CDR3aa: CASSQDLLAIEQFF
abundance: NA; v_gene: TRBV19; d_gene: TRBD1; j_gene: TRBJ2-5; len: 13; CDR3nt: TGTGCCAGTAGTACCCACAGGGGAGAGACCCAGTACTTC; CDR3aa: CASSTHRGETQYF
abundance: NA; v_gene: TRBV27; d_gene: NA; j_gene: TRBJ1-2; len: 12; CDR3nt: TGTGCCAGCAGTGCCCCCAAGGGAGGCTACACCTTC; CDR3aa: CASSAPKGGYTF